The text below deals with one T cell receptor (beta chain). What it recognizes is unknown. This record belongs to a study of siplizumab effects on memory and regulatory T cells. Overall study findings and caveats: It seemed that naive T cells were more diverse than memory cells and were major contributors to the alloresponse. Of the alloreactive clones, only a minor fraction mapped to unstimulated subsets. Phenotypic classification as naive or memory proved unattainable for roughly 80-96% of proliferating CD4+ or CD8+ clones.

The V gene's germline CDR1 is SGHTA and CDR2 FQGNSA. This CDR3 has 16 residues. The V end was cut by 3 bases, the J end by 9 bases, with 21 bases between. The table came from immunoSEQ multiplex PCR; TCRdb's copy has only in-frame clones and leaves some out. The sample consists of 85,000 to 90,000 clones, over 80% of them appearing once. V is TRBV7-2 and J is TRBJ2-1; tentative D call: TRBD2 (5 bases). Source material: CD4+ T cells sorted from blood. The sequence was collected from a human donor in good health. The CDR3 spells CASSFFTSSRNTEQFF. The CDR3 DNA reads as TGTGCCAGCAGCTTTTTTACTAGTTCTAGGAACACTGAGCAGTTCTTC.